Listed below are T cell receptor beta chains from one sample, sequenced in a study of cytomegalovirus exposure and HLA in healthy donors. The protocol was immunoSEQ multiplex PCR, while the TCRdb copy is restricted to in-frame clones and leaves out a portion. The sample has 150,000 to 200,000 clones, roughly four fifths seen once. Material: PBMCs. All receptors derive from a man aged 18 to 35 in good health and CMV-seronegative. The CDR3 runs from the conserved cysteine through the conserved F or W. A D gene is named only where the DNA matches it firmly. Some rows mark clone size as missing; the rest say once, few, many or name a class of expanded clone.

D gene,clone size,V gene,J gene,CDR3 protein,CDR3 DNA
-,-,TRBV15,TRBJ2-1,CATSRRETNEQFF,TGTGCCACCAGCAGACGGGAAACAAATGAGCAGTTCTTC
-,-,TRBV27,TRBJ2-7,CASSLDSVTYEQYF,TGTGCCAGCAGTTTAGATAGCGTAACCTACGAGCAGTACTTC
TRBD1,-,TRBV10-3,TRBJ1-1,CAIRKTGADTEAFF,TGTGCCATCAGAAAGACAGGGGCGGACACTGAAGCTTTCTTT
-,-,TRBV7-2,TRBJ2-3,CASSLKSAQYF,TGTGCCAGCAGCTTAAAGTCGGCGCAGTATTTT
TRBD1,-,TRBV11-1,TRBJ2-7,CASTGQGTYEQYF,TGTGCCAGCACGGGACAGGGAACCTACGAGCAGTACTTC
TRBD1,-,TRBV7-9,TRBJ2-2,CASSLGRQGRPGELFF,TGTGCCAGCAGCTTAGGCCGACAGGGAAGGCCCGGGGAGCTGTTTTTT
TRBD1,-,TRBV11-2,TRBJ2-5,CASSPGTGGQETQYF,TGTGCCAGCAGCCCTGGGACAGGGGGGCAGGAGACCCAGTACTTC
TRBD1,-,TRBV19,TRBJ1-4,CATTGRHEKLFF,TGTGCCACGACAGGGAGGCATGAAAAACTGTTTTTT
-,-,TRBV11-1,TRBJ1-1,CASSPTTNTEAFF,TGTGCCAGCAGCCCCACAACGAACACTGAAGCTTTCTTT
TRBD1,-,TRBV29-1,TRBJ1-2,CSVEAGTASYGYTF,TGCAGCGTTGAAGCCGGGACAGCTTCCTATGGCTACACCTTC
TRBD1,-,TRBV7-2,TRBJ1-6,CASSLGQGAWDSYNSPLHF,TGTGCCAGCAGCTTAGGACAGGGGGCCTGGGATTCCTATAATTCACCCCTCCACTTT
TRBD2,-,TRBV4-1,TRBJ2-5,CASSPLGLAGQETQYF,TGCGCCAGCAGCCCCCTGGGGCTAGCGGGGCAAGAGACCCAGTACTTC
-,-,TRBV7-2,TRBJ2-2,CASSFIRGYGELFF,TGTGCCAGCAGTTTCATAAGGGGTTACGGGGAGCTGTTTTTT
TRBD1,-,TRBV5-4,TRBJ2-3,CASSTQGTDTQYF,TGTGCCAGCAGCACACAGGGGACAGATACGCAGTATTTT
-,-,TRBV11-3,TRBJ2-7,CASSLDWGDEQYF,TGTGCCAGCAGCTTGGACTGGGGGGACGAGCAGTACTTC
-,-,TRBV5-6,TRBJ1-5,CASSLRGSVQPQHF,TGTGCCAGCAGCTTGCGGGGGTCGGTTCAGCCCCAGCATTTT
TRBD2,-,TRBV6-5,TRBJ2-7,CASRRDYQADEQYF,TGTGCCAGCAGACGGGACTACCAAGCCGACGAGCAGTACTTC
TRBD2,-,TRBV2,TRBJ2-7,CASKTSGSSYEQYF,TGTGCCAGCAAAACTAGCGGTTCCTCCTACGAGCAGTACTTC
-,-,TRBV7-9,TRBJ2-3,CASSLVEAVGTQYF,TGTGCCAGCAGCTTAGTTGAGGCAGTCGGTACGCAGTATTTT
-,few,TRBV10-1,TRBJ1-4,CASSESVQGGEKLFF,TGCGCCAGCAGTGAGTCGGTACAGGGTGGTGAAAAACTGTTTTTT
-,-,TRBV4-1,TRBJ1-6,CASSLRTDNSPLHF,TGCGCCAGCAGCCTACGGACAGATAATTCACCCCTCCACTTT
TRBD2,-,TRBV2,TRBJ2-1,CASSEGTRREQFF,TGTGCCAGCAGTGAAGGGACTAGACGTGAGCAGTTCTTC
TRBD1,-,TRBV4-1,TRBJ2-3,CASSQGVDRGTTDTQYF,TGCGCCAGCAGCCAAGGTGTCGACAGGGGAACAACAGATACGCAGTATTTT
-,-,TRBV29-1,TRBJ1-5,CSVESGDQPQHF,TGCAGCGTTGAGTCAGGCGATCAGCCCCAGCATTTT
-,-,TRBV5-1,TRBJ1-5,CASSSGSGQPQHF,TGCGCCAGCAGCTCAGGTTCTGGTCAGCCCCAGCATTTT
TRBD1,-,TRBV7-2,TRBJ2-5,CASSLNRGQETQYF,TGTGCCAGCAGCCTAAACAGGGGGCAAGAGACCCAGTACTTC
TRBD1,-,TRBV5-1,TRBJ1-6,CASSLAPGDRGFRAPLHF,TGCGCCAGCAGCTTGGCCCCGGGGGACAGGGGATTTCGGGCACCCCTCCACTTT
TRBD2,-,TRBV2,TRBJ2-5,CASSRTSAQETQYF,TGTGCCAGCAGCAGGACTAGCGCACAAGAGACCCAGTACTTC
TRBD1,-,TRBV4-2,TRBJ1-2,CASSPTGGNYGYTF,TGTGCCAGCAGCCCGACAGGGGGCAACTATGGCTACACCTTC
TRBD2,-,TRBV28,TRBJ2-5,CASSPRLARDRGYF,TGTGCCAGCAGTCCACGACTAGCCCGGGACCGGGGGTACTTC
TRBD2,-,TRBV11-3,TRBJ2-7,CASSDGTTPTYEQYF,TGTGCCAGCAGCGACGGGACTACGCCAACCTACGAGCAGTACTTC
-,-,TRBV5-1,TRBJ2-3,CASSGQPSTDTQYF,TGCGCCAGCAGCGGGCAGCCATCCACAGATACGCAGTATTTT
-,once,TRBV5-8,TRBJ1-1,CASSLIRLRNTEAFF,TGTGCCAGCAGCTTGATTCGACTGAGGAACACTGAAGCTTTCTTT
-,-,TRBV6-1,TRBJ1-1,CASNRGGPTEAFF,TGTGCCAGCAATAGGGGGGGGCCCACTGAAGCTTTCTTT
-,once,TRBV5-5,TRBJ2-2,CASSLNRDFITGELFF,TGTGCCAGCAGCCTTAACAGGGATTTCATAACCGGGGAGCTGTTTTTT
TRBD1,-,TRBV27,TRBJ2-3,CASTPGRQGASDTQYF,TGTGCCAGCACCCCTGGCCGGCAGGGGGCTTCAGATACGCAGTATTTT
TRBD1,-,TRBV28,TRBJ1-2,CASRPTGVGGYTF,TGTGCCAGCAGACCCACAGGGGTCGGAGGCTACACCTTC
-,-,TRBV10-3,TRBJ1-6,CAISDFQGYNSPLHF,TGTGCCATCAGTGATTTTCAGGGCTATAATTCACCCCTCCACTTT
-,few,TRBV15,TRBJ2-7,CATSRDFGGQVF,TGTGCCACCAGCAGAGATTTTGGAGGCCAGGTATTC
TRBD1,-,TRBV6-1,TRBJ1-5,CASSGTGHQPQHF,TGTGCCAGCAGTGGGACAGGGCATCAGCCCCAGCATTTT
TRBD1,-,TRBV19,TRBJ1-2,CASRDREVYGYTF,TGTGCCAGTAGGGACAGGGAGGTCTATGGCTACACCTTC
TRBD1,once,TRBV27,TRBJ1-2,CASSKDRGRDGLTF,TGTGCCAGCAGTAAGGACAGGGGGCGCGACGGCCTCACCTTC
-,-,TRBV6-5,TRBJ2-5,CASTLGTLGQETQYF,TGTGCCAGCACCCTAGGGACTCTCGGCCAAGAGACCCAGTACTTC
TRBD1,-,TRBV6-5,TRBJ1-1,CASSYGTANTEAFF,TGTGCCAGCAGTTACGGGACAGCAAACACTGAAGCTTTCTTT
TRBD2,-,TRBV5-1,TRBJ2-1,CASSLVGRIAGVSPYNEQFF,TGCGCCAGCAGCTTGGTCGGGAGGATAGCGGGAGTTAGTCCCTACAATGAGCAGTTCTTC
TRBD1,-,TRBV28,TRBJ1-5,CAIGNRGLQPQHF,TGTGCCATCGGAAACAGGGGACTGCAGCCCCAGCATTTT
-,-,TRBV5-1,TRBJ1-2,CASSENTGRANYGYTF,TGCGCCAGCAGCGAAAACACAGGGCGAGCTAACTATGGCTACACCTTC
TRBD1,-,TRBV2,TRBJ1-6,CASSDPQDRAPTYNSPLHF,TGTGCCAGCAGTGACCCCCAGGACAGGGCGCCTACCTATAATTCACCCCTCCACTTT
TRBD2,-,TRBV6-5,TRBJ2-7,CASRQLAGAYEQYF,TGTGCCAGCAGACAACTAGCGGGGGCCTACGAGCAGTACTTC
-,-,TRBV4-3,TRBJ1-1,CASSQESQGGAEAFF,TGCGCCAGCAGCCAAGAATCCCAGGGAGGCGCTGAAGCTTTCTTT